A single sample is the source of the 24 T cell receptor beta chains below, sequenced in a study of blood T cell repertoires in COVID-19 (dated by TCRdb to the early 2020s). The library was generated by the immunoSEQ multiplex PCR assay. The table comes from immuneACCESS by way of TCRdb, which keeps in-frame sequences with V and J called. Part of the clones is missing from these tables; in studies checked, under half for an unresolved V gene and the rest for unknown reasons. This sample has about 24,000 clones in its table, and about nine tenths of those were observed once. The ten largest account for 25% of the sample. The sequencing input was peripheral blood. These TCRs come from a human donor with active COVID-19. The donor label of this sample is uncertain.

CDR3 sequence (DNA): TGCAGTGCTAGTCCTCCTCGCACAGATACGCAGTATTTT. Residues: CSASPPRTDTQYF. The chain has TRBV20-1 and TRBJ2-3, with D hard to call. Between the trimmed V and J ends, which lost 3 bases and 1 base, there was a span of 8 bases. The CDR3 runs 13 residues. The germline V gene has CDR1 DFQATT and CDR2 SNEGSKA (reference sequence).

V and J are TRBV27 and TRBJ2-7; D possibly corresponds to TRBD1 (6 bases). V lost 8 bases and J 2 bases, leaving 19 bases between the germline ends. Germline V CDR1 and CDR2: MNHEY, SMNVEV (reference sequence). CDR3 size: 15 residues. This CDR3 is CASFPQGSSPYEQYF. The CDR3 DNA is TGTGCCAGCTTTCCCCAGGGGTCTTCACCCTACGAGCAGTACTTC.

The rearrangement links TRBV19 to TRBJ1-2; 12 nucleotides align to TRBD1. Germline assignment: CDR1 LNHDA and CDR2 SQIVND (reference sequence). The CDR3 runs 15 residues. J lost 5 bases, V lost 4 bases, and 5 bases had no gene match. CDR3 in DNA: TGTGCCAGTAGTAAGGGACAGGGGGCAGGGTATGGCTACACCTTC. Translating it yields CASSKGQGAGYGYTF.

CDR3 region: CASSSTTDASSGANVLTF. CDR3 sequence (DNA): TGTGCCAGTAGTTCGACGACAGATGCGAGCTCTGGGGCCAACGTCCTGACTTTC. The chain couples TRBV19 to TRBJ2-6; a possible D gene is TRBD1 (5 bases). Germline V gene sequence: CDR1 LNHDA, CDR2 SQIVND (reference sequence). CDR3 size: 18 residues. V was pared by 5 bases and J by 0 bases, with 17 bases between.

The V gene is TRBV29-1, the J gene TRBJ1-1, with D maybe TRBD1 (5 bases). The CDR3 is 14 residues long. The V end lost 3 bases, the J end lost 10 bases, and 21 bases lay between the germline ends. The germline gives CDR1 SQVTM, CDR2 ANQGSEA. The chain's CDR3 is CSVDGRQGFSGAFF. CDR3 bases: TGCAGCGTTGATGGGAGGCAGGGATTTTCCGGAGCTTTCTTT.

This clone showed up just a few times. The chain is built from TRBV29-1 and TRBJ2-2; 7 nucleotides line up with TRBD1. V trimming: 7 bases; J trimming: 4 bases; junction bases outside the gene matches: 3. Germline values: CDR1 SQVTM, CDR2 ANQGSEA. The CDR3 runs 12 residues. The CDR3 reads CSASGGTGELFF. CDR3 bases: TGCAGCGCCTCAGGGGGCACCGGGGAGCTGTTTTTT.

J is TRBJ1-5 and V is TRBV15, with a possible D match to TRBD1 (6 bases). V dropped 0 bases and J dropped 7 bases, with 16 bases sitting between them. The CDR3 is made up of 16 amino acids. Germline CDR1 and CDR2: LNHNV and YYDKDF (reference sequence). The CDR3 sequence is CATSRDPTGWEQPQHF. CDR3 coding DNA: TGTGCCACCAGCAGAGATCCGACAGGATGGGAACAGCCCCAGCATTTT.

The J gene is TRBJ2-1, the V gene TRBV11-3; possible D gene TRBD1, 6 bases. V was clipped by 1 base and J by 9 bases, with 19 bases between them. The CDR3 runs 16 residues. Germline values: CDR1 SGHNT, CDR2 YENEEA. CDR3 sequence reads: CASSLGGSRGLSEQFF. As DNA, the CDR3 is TGTGCCAGCAGCTTAGGGGGGTCCAGGGGTCTGAGTGAGCAGTTCTTC.

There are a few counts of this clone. CDR3 nucleotides: TGTGCCAGCACGCCACCCCTCGGGACAGCTGGAAACACCATATATTTT. Translated, it gives CASTPPLGTAGNTIYF. V gene TRBV28 combines with J gene TRBJ1-3; the match to TRBD1 covers 7 bases. Losses at the gene ends were 7 bases for V and 2 bases for J; bases not matched to a gene: 11. The CDR3 sequence is 16 residues long. Germline lookup yields CDR1 MDHEN and CDR2 SYDVKM.

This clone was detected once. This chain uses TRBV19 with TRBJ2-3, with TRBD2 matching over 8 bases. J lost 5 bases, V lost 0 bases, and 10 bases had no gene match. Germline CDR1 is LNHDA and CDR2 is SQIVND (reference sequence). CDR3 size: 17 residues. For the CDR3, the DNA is TGTGCCAGTAGTATAGACATGCTTAGCGGGGCTGGAGATACGCAGTATTTT. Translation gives CASSIDMLSGAGDTQYF. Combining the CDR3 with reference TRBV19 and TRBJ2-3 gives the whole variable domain DGGITQSPKYLFRKEGQNVTLSCEQNLNHDAMYWYRQDPGQGLRLIYYSQIVNDFQKGDIAEGYSVSREKKESFPLTVTSAQKNPTAFYLCASSIDMLSGAGDTQYFGPGTRLTVL.

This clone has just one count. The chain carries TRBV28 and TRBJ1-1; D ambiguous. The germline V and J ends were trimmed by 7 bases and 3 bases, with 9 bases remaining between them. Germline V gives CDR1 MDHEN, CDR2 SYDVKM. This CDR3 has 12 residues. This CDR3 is CASTVGDTEAFF. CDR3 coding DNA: TGTGCCAGCACGGTGGGAGACACTGAAGCTTTCTTT.

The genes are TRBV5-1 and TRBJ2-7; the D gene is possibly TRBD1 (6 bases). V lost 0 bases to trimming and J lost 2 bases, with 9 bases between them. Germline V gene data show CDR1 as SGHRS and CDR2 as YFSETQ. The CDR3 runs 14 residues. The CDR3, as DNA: TGCGCCAGCAGCTTGGCCCAGGGGCCCTACGAGCAGTACTTC. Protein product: CASSLAQGPYEQYF. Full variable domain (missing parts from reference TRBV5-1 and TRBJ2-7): KAGVTQTPRYLIKTRGQQVTLSCSPISGHRSVSWYQQTPGQGLQFLFEYFSETQRNKGNFPGRFSGRQFSNSRSEMNVSTLELGDSALYLCASSLAQGPYEQYFGPGTRLTVT.

As DNA, the CDR3 is TGTGCCAGCAGTGACCTAGCGGAGGGATACAATGAGCAGTTCTTC. It is translated as CASSDLAEGYNEQFF. This chain uses TRBV6-2 or TRBV6-3 with TRBJ2-1, with 7 bases identical to TRBD2. Trimming removed 5 bases from V and 4 bases from J; junction bases left unmatched: 8. This CDR3 region has 15 residues. In germline, CDR1 is MNHEY, CDR2 SVGEGT.

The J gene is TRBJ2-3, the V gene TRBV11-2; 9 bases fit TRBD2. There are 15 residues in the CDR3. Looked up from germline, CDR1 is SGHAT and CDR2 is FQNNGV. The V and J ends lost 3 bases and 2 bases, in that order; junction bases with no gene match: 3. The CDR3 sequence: CASSFQRGDTDTQYF. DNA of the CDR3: TGTGCCAGCAGCTTTCAGCGGGGGGACACAGATACGCAGTATTTT.

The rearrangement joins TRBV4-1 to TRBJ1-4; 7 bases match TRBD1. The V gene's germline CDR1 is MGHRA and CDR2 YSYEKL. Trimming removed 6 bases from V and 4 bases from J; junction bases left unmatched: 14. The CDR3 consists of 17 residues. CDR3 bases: TGCGCCAGCAGGAGCGACAGGGTATCGGGCATTAATGAAAAACTGTTTTTT. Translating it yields CASRSDRVSGINEKLFF.

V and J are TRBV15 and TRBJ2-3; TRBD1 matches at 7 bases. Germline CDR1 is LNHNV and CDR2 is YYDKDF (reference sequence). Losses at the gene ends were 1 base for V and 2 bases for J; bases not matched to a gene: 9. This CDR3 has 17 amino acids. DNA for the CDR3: TGTGCCACCAGCAGAGCCTTGACGGGACAGCTCACAGATACGCAGTATTTT. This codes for CATSRALTGQLTDTQYF.

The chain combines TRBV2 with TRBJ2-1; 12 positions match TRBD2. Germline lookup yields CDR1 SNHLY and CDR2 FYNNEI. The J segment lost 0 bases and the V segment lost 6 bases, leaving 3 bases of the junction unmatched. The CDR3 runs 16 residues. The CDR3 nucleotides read TGTGCCAGCAGCGGACTAGCGGGACGCTCCTACAATGAGCAGTTCTTC. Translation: CASSGLAGRSYNEQFF.

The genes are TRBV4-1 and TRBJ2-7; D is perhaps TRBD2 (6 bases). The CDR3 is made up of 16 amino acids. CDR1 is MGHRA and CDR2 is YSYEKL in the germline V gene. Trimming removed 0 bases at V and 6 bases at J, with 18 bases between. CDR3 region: CASSQDRRGLLAEQYF. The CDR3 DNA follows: TGCGCCAGCAGCCAAGATAGGAGGGGACTCCTGGCCGAGCAGTACTTC.

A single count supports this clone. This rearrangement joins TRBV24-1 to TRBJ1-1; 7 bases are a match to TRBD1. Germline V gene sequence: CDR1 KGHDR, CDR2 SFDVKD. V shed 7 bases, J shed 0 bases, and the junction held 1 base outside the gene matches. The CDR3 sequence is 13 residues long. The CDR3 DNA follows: TGTGCCACCAGACAGGGGTTGAACACTGAAGCTTTCTTT. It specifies CATRQGLNTEAFF.

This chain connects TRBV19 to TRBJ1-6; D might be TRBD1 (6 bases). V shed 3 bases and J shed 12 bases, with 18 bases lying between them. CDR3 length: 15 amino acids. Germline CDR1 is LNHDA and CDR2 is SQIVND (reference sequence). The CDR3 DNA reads TGTGCCAGTAGTATTACCTGGGGGCGCGGCTTACCCCTCCACTTT. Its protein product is CASSITWGRGLPLHF.

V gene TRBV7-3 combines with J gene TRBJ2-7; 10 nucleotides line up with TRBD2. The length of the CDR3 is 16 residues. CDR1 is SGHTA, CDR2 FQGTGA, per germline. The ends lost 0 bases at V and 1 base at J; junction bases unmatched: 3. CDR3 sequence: CASSLTRGLASYEQYF. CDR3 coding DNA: TGTGCCAGCAGCTTAACAAGGGGACTAGCGTCCTACGAGCAGTACTTC.

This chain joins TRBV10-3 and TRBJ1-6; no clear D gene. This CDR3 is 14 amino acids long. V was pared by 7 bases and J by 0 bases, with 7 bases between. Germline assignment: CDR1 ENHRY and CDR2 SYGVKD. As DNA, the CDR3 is TGTGCCATCACAGCTAGCTCCTATAATTCACCCCTCCACTTT. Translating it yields CAITASSYNSPLHF.

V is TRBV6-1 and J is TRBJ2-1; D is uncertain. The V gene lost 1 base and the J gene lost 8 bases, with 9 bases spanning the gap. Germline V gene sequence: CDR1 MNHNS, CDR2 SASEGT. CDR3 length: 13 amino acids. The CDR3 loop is CASSEVVRDEQFF. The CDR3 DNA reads TGTGCCAGCAGTGAAGTAGTTCGGGATGAGCAGTTCTTC.

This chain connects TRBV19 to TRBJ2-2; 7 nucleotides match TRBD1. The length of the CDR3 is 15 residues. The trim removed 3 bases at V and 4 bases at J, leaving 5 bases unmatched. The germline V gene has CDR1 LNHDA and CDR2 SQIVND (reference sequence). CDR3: CASSMGTDFTGELFF. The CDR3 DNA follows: TGTGCCAGTAGTATGGGGACAGACTTCACCGGGGAGCTGTTTTTT.